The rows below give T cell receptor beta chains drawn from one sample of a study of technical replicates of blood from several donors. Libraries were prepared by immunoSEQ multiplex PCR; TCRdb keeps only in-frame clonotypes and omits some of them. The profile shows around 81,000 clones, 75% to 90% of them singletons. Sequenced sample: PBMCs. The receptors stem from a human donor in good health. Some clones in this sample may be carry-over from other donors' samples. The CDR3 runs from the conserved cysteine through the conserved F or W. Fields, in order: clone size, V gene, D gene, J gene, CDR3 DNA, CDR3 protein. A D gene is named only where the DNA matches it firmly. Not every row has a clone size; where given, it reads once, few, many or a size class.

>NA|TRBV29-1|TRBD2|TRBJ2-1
TGCAGCGGCCGGGTAGCGGGGGGGCCCAATGAGCAGTTCTTC
CSGRVAGGPNEQFF
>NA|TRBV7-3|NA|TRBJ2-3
TGTGCCAGCAGCTTGGGGTCGAGGGGGGATACGCAGTATTTT
CASSLGSRGDTQYF
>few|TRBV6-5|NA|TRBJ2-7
TGTGCCAGCAGTTACTCCCCGGGGGTGGGTTTGAACGAGCAGTACTTC
CASSYSPGVGLNEQYF
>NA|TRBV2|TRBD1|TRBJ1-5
TGTGCCAGCAGTAAAGCGTGGGGACAGGGCAGGAATCAGCCCCAGCATTTT
CASSKAWGQGRNQPQHF
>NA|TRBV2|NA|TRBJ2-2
TGTGCCAGCACCGCAGGGAGGACCGGGGAGCTGTTTTTT
CASTAGRTGELFF
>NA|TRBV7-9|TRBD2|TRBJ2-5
TGTGCCAGCAGCTTAAGGAGCGGGGGGGCAGGGACCCAGTACTTC
CASSLRSGGAGTQYF
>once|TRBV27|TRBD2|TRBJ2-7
TGTGCCAGCAGTTTACTCACGGGAGGCATGGACGAGCAGTACTTC
CASSLLTGGMDEQYF
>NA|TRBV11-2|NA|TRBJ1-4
TGTGCCAGCAGCTTAGATACCGGGGGGACGATACTGTTTTTT
CASSLDTGGTILFF
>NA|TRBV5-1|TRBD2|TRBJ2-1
TGCGCCAGCAGCTCAGCGACTAGCGGGGGCAATGAGCAGTTCTTC
CASSSATSGGNEQFF
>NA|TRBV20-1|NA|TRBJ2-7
TGCAGTGCTAGAGACACCTACGAGCAGTACTTC
CSARDTYEQYF
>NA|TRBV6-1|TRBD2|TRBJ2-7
TGTGCCAGCAGTCCCCGGGGGGGTCTCAGCGAGCAGTACTTC
CASSPRGGLSEQYF
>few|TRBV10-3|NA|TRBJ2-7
TGTGCCATCAGTGACTGGGGGAGGTCCTACGAGCAGTACTTC
CAISDWGRSYEQYF
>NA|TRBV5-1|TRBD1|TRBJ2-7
TGCGCCAGCAGCTACGGGACAGGGGGACTCTACGAGCAGTACTTC
CASSYGTGGLYEQYF
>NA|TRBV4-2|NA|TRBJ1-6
TGTGCCAGCAGCCGCGACAGAAGCTCCTATAATTCACCCCTCCACTTT
CASSRDRSSYNSPLHF
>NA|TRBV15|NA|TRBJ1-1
TGTGCCACCAGCAGTCTTTTGAGGTCTGAAGCTTTCTTT
CATSSLLRSEAFF
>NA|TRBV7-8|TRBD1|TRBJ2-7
TGTGCCAGCAGCCTAAAGACAGGGGGCGTCTACGAGCAGTACTTC
CASSLKTGGVYEQYF
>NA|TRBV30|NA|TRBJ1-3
TGTGCCTGGTCCTCGGGTCTGAGCGGAAACACCATATATTTT
CAWSSGLSGNTIYF
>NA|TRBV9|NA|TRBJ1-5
TGTGCCAGCAGCGTCGTGAGTAGCAATCAGCCCCAGCATTTT
CASSVVSSNQPQHF
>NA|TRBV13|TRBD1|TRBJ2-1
TGTGCCAGCAGCCCCCCGACAGGGATCAATGAGCAGTTCTTC
CASSPPTGINEQFF
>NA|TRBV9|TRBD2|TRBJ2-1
TGTGCCAGCAGCCCCCGGACTAGCGGGGACAATGAGCAGTTCTTC
CASSPRTSGDNEQFF
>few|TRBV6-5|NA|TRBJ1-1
TGTGCCAGCAAGGTCGGGGGGCTGACTGAAGCTTTCTTT
CASKVGGLTEAFF
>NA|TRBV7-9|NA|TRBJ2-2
TGTGCCAGCAGCTTAGGAGACACCGGGGAGCTGTTTTTT
CASSLGDTGELFF
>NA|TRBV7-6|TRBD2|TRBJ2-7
TGTGCCAGCAGTCAAACCACTAGCGGGGGGCCTGGGGGTGAGTACTTC
CASSQTTSGGPGGEYF
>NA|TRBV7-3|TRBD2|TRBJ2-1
TGTGCCAGCAGCCTAGGGACGGGGACTAGCGGGAGCGGCCGTGAGCAGTTCTTC
CASSLGTGTSGSGREQFF
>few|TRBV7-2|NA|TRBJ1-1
TGTGCCAGCAGCCCGGCAGGCAGGGCGGATGAAGCTTTCTTT
CASSPAGRADEAFF
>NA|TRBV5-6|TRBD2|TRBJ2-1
TGTGCCAGCAGCTTTCCCCCGACTAGCGGTTTTCGGGAGCAGTTCTTC
CASSFPPTSGFREQFF
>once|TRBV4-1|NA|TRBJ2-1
TGCGCCAGCAGCCGGAGCGGGTGGGGTGACAATGAGCAGTTCTTC
CASSRSGWGDNEQFF
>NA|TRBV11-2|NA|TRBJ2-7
TGTGCCAGCAGCTTTTCCCTGGACAGATACGAGCAGTACTTC
CASSFSLDRYEQYF
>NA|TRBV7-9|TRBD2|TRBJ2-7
TGTGCCAGCAGCTTGACTAGCGGACTCTCCTACGAGCAGTACTTC
CASSLTSGLSYEQYF
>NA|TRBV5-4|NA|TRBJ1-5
TGTGCCAGCAGCTTGGAGAGGAATCAGCCCCAGCATTTT
CASSLERNQPQHF
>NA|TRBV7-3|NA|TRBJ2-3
TGTGCCAGCAGCTTAGGACAAAACACAGATACGCAGTATTTT
CASSLGQNTDTQYF
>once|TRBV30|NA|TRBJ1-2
TGTGCCTGGCACACAGGGTGGGGCTACACCTTC
CAWHTGWGYTF
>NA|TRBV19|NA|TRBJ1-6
TGTGCCAGTAGTACAGAGAGGCGTTCACCCCTCCACTTT
CASSTERRSPLHF
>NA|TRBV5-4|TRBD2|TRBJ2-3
TGTGCCAGCAGCACTAGCGGGGGCACAGATACGCAGTATTTT
CASSTSGGTDTQYF
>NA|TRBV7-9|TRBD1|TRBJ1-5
TGTGCCAGCAGCTACCAGGGGGCGAGCAATCAGCCCCAGCATTTT
CASSYQGASNQPQHF
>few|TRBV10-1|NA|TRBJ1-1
TGCGCCAGCAGGGCAACAAGGGGCACTGAAGCTTTCTTT
CASRATRGTEAFF
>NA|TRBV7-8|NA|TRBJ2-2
TGTGCCAGCAGCTTAGCGGCAGGCCTGGGCGCCGGGGAGCTGTTTTTT
CASSLAAGLGAGELFF
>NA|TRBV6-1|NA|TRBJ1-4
TGTGCCAGCATCTTGGGAGGACCGATGGAGGAAAAACTGTTTTTT
CASILGGPMEEKLFF
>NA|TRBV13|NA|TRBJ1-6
TGTGCCAGCAGACCCCTTGGCAGCGTTAATTCACCCCTCCACTTT
CASRPLGSVNSPLHF
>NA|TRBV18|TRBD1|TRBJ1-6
TGTGCCAGCTCACCACCGAGGAGACAGGGGGATTCACCCCTCCACTTT
CASSPPRRQGDSPLHF
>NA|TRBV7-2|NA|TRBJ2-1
TGTGCCAGCAGCTTAGAAGCGGAGAGCTACAATGAGCAGTTCTTC
CASSLEAESYNEQFF
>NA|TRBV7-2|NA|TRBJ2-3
TGTGCCAGCAGCTTGGAGGCTCCACCCGGCACAGATACGCAGTATTTT
CASSLEAPPGTDTQYF
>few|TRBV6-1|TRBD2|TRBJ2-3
TGTGCCAGCAGTGAACTAGCGGGGGGGCCAGATACGCAGTATTTT
CASSELAGGPDTQYF